This T cell receptor beta chain was recorded in a study of CD8+ T cells in alopecia areata. Study at large: Tofacitinib continued for 6 to 18 months and was then withheld for 6 months.

Trimming took off 3 bases at V and 1 base at J, with 9 bases between the two ends. The CDR3 sequence is 14 residues long. Germline CDR1 and CDR2: LNHNV and YYDKDF (reference sequence). Investigators isolated RNA and reverse transcribed it into cDNA to act as the sequencing template. Assay used: immunoSEQ multiplex PCR; TCRdb lists only in-frame clones, some missing. This table holds just under 65,000 clones, 40% to 55% found once. Specified treatment: oral pan-JAK inhibitor, 5-10 mg twice daily. The rearrangement uses TRBV15 and TRBJ2-5; perhaps D is TRBD1 or TRBD2 (5 bases each). The starting material was CD8+ T cells sorted from blood, obtained around week 37, from a patient treated with tofacitinib. The clonotype comes from a human donor with alopecia areata. This CDR3 is CATSRFGTQETQYF. The DNA of the CDR3 is TGTGCCACCAGCAGGTTCGGGACCCAAGAGACCCAGTACTTC.